This T cell receptor (beta chain) came from a study of T-cell reconstitution after alpha-beta-depleted transplantation in children. Whole-study findings and limits: The origin of alpha-beta T cells about two months after transplant was reportedly several hundred expanded graft clones. It was surviving recipient T cells and thymic progenitors that gave some patients high TCRbeta diversity at day 60.

The sample holds many counts of this clonotype. Its antigen is undetermined. This CDR3 region has 13 residues. CDR1 is SQVTM and CDR2 is ANQGSEA in the germline V gene. V was trimmed by 5 bases and J by 1 base, leaving 11 bases between them. Using unique molecular identifiers, the investigators prepared the TCRbeta library. TCRdb re-analysed the PCR reads in MiXCR, keeping a single row per CDR3 protein. The table has some 600,000 distinct CDR3 sequences, over 10% seen once. The chain couples TRBV29-1 to TRBJ1-1; D may be TRBD1 (5 bases). The starting material was PBMCs, mostly from graft donor cells, obtained 360 days after TCRalphabeta/CD19-depleted stem cell transplant. This receptor was obtained from a male patient under 18 who had a stem cell transplant for acute myeloid leukemia, so the T cells may come from the graft donor. CDR3 sequence (DNA): TGCAGCGTTTCCTGGGGGGGGAACACTGAAGCTTTCTTT. Translation gives CSVSWGGNTEAFF.